This TCR beta chain was profiled in a study of beta chain features in type 1 diabetes (dated by TCRdb to the late 2010s). At the level of the whole study: Mean age, gender distribution, total cell number and subset yield were not different between patients and healthy donors. Across all samples, about 110 million sorted cells were examined, and cell number per subset correlated strongly with RNA yield. The study compared the TCRB repertoires of sorted circulating CD4+ T cell subsets in recently diagnosed type 1 diabetes patients with those in matched healthy donors. Regulatory and stem cell-like memory subsets were isolated from only 8 patients and roughly eight healthy donors, whereas naive and central memory subsets came from all 30 or so donors.

From each donor, a single peripheral blood sample of approximately 120 mL on average was drawn into heparinised tubes. Naive, central memory, regulatory and stem cell-like memory CD4+ T cells were sorted on a BD FACSAria II using a panel including CD45RO, CCR7, CD25, CD127, CD95 and CD27. Every sorted population had a purity above 95%. PBMCs were isolated immediately by Lymphoprep density gradient centrifugation and stained directly without culture. So that batch effects would be minimized, each experiment stained and sorted samples in pairs, pairing one healthy donor with one patient. The entire amount of isolated RNA was reverse transcribed using the High Capacity cDNA Reverse Transcription Kit, so the sequenced TCRB transcripts were expressed ones. Deep immunoSEQ sequencing was applied to naive, central memory and regulatory T cell samples, giving an average of roughly 3.5 million total reads per sample. Sorted cells were lysed in RLT buffer and RNA was extracted with DNase-treated RNeasy Micro or Mini kits, depending on cell number. To prevent cross-contamination, every cell subset was processed on its own, while patient and healthy donor samples were processed together. TCRB sequences were amplified from cDNA with the immunoSEQ multiplex PCR, producing 87-bp fragments spanning the CDR3 region. Sequencing of the amplicons was done on the Illumina HiSeq platform. The study's processing was this. PCR bias was corrected computationally using synthetic template baselines, and reads within Hamming distance 2 were collapsed, with unmergeable singletons discarded. By aligning reads against IMGT, V, D and J genes, CDR3 length, and insertions or deletions at six rearrangement sites were assigned. Within each subset, clonotype counts were normalized to the number of sorted cells before true diversity and Gini coefficients were calculated with the tcR R package. The overlap coefficient, calculated on TCRB nucleotide sequences, was used to quantify repertoire sharing. TCRdb obtained this table from immuneACCESS and retained in-frame rearrangements with V and J assigned. These tables miss some clones; where compared with another copy, unresolved V genes account for less than half of the shortfall, and the remainder is unexplained. The V and J calls and clone size come from that table; D and trimming were worked out from the DNA. The sample yields about 45,000 clones; over 50% were counted once. Jointly, the top ten make up 2% to 2.5% of the sample.

Comments on this clone: The specificity of this receptor is unknown. The input lacks base qualities; no much larger clone sits a single base away.

The CDR1 and CDR2 encoded by the germline V gene (reference sequence) are PRHDT and FYEKMQ. For this chain, trimming is 5 bases at the V end and 7 bases at the J end, and the number of junction bases without a gene match is 7. The CDR3 has 14 amino acids, counting the end cysteine and phenylalanine. CDR3 DNA is the only sequence kept; it has 42 bases, read in frame from the first base. Paper-wide results and their limitations: Type 1 diabetes patients showed a moderate but significant shortening of TCRB CDR3 length in all four CD4+ subsets. Patients with type 1 diabetes made fewer insertions and deleted more nucleotides at VDJ recombination sites, implying thymic rearrangement abnormalities. Naive, central memory and regulatory TCRB repertoires appeared to be more similar among patients than among healthy donors. PCR may preferentially amplify shorter templates, but because patient and control samples were amplified and corrected together, any resulting skew would affect both groups equally. Because cDNA was sequenced instead of genomic DNA, highly expressing activated cells could be over-represented, though the groups showed no difference in activation or CD3 levels. Only small numbers of individuals were included in the HLA sub-analyses, which left unresolved whether HLA type had any influence on TCRB rearrangement.

The clonotype comes from a woman aged 18-35 years in good health. Sequenced: Tregs from blood. Sample cell subset or site, as interpreted from the label and publication: regulatory CD4+ T cells. In this chain, TRBV13 is recombined with TRBJ1-4; 7 nucleotides in the junction match TRBD1. This receptor carries the CDR3 CASSPRQGGEKLFF. The DNA is TGTGCCAGCAGCCCAAGACAGGGTGGTGAAAAACTGTTTTTT.